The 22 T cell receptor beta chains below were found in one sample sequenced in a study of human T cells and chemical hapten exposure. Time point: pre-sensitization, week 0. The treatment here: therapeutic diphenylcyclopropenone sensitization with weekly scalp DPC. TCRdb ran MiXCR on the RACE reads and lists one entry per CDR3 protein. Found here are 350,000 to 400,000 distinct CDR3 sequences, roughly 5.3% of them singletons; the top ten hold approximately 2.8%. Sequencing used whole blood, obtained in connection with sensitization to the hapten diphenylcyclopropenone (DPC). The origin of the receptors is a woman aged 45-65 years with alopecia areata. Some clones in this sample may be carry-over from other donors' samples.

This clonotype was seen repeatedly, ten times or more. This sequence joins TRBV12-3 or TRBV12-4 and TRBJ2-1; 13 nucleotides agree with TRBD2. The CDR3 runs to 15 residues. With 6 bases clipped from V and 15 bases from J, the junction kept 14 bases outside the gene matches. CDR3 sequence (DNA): TGTGCCAGCAGCCCCGGGACTAGCGGGGACCCCCCGCGGTTCTTC. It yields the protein CASSPGTSGDPPRFF.

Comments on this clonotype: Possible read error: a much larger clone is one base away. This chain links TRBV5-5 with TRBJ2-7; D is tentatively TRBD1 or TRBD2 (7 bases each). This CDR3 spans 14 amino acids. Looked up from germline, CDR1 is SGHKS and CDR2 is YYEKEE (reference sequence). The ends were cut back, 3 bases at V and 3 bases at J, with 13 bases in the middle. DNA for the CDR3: TGTGCCAGCAGCTGGGGGGGACAGAACTACGAGCAGTACTTC. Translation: CASSWGGQNYEQYF.

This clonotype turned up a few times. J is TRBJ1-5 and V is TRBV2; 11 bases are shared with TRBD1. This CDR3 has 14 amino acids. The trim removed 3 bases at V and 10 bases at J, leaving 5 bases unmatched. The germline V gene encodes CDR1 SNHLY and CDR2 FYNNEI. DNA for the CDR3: TGTGCCAGCAGTGAGGACAGGGGGCGCGTCCCCCAGCATTTT. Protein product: CASSEDRGRVPQHF. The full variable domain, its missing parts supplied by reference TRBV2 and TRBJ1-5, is EPEVTQTPSHQVTQMGQEVILRCVPISNHLYFYWYRQILGQKVEFLVSFYNNEISEKSEIFDDQFSVERPDGSNFTLKIRSTKLEDSAMYFCASSEDRGRVPQHFGDGTRLSIL.

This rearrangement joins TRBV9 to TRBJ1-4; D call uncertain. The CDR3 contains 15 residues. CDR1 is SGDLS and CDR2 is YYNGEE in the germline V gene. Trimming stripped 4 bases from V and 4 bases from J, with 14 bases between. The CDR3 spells CASSLRGQLNEKLFF. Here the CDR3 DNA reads TGTGCCAGCAGCCTGCGCGGGCAGCTTAATGAAAAACTGTTTTTT.

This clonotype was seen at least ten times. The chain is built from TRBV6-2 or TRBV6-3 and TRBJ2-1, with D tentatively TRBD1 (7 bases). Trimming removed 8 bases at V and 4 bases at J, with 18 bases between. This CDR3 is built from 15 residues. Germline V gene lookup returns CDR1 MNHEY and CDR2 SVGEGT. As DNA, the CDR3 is TGTGCCAGCGGGTCAGGAGGGGGCGGTTACAATGAGCAGTTCTTC. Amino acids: CASGSGGGGYNEQFF.

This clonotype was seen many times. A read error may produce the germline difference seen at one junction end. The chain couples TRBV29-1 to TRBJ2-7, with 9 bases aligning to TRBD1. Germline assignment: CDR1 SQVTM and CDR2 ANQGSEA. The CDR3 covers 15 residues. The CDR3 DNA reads TGCAGCGTTGAAGGGAGAACAGGGGGCCCCTACGAGCAGCACTTC. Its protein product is CSVEGRTGGPYEQHF.

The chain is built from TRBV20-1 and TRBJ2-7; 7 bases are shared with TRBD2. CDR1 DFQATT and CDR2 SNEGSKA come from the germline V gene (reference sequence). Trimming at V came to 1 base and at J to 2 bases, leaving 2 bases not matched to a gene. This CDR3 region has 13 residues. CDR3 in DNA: TGCAGTGCTAGAGGGGAGGGACCCTACGAGCAGTACTTC. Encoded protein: CSARGEGPYEQYF.

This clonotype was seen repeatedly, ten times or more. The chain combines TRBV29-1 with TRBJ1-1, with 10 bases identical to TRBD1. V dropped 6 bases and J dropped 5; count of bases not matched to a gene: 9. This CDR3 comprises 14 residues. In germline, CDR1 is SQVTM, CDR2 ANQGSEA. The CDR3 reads CSVLPGQGWTEAFF. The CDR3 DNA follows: TGCAGCGTGCTCCCGGGACAGGGGTGGACTGAAGCTTTCTTT.

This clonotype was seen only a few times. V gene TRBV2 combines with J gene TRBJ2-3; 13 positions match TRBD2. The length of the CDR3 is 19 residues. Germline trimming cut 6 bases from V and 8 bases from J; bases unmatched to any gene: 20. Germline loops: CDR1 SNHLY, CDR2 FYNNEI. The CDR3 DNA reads TGTGCCAGCAGGGATTCCGGGACTAGCGGGAAACCTACAAGTGGTACGCAGTATTTT. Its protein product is CASRDSGTSGKPTSGTQYF.

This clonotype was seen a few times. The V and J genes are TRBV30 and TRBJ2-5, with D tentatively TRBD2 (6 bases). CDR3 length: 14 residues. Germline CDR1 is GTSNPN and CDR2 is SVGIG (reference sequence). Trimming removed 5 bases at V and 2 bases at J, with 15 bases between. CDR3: CAWGEDGGQETQYF. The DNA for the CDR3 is TGTGCCTGGGGAGAGGACGGGGGACAAGAGACCCAGTACTTC.

CDR3 residues: CSATLEPAASTDTQYF. DNA for the CDR3: TGCAGTGCTACCTTAGAACCTGCTGCTAGCACAGATACGCAGTATTTT. This sequence joins TRBV20-1 and TRBJ2-3; D is undetermined. Deletions cut 4 bases from V and 0 bases from J, with 17 bases between. The CDR3 spans 16 residues. Germline loops: CDR1 DFQATT, CDR2 SNEGSKA (reference sequence).

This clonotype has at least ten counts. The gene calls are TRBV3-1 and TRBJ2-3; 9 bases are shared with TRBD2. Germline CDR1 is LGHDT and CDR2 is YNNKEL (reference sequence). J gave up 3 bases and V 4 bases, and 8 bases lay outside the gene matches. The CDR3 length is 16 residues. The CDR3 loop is CASSPRTSEGTDTQYF. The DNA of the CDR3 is TGTGCCAGCAGCCCCCGGACTAGCGAGGGAACAGATACGCAGTATTTT.

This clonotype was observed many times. The CDR3 is CSVEYLAGRRFF. The CDR3, as DNA: TGCAGCGTTGAGTACCTAGCGGGGCGGCGGTTCTTC. This sequence joins TRBV29-1 and TRBJ2-1; 9 bases are a match to TRBD2. Germline CDR1 reads SQVTM; CDR2 reads ANQGSEA. This CDR3 comprises 12 residues. With 3 bases clipped from V and 15 bases from J, the junction kept 9 bases outside the gene matches.

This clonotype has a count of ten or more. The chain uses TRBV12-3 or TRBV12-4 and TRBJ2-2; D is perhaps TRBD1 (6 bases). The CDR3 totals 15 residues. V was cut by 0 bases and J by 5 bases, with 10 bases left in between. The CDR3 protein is CASSLAWGRTGELFF. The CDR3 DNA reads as TGTGCCAGCAGTTTAGCGTGGGGGCGAACCGGGGAGCTGTTTTTT.

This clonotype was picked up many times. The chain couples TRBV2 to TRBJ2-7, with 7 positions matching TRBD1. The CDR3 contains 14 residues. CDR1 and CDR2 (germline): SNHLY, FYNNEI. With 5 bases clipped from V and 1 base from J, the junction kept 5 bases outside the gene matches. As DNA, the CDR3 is TGTGCCAGCAGTCAGGGGGAATGGTCCTACGAGCAGTACTTC. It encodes CASSQGEWSYEQYF.

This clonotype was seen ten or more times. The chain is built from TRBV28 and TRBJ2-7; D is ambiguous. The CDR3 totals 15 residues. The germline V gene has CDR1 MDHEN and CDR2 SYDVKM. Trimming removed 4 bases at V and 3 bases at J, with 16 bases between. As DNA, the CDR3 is TGTGCCAGCAGTTCCACATCCGGGTCGCACTACGAGCAGTACTTC. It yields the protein CASSSTSGSHYEQYF.

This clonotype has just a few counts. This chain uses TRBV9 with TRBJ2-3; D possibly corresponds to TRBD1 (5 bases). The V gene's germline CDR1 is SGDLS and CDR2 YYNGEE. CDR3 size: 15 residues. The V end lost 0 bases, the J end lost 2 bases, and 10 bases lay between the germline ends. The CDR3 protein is CASSVAGMPTDTQYF. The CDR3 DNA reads TGTGCCAGCAGCGTAGCAGGGATGCCCACAGATACGCAGTATTTT.

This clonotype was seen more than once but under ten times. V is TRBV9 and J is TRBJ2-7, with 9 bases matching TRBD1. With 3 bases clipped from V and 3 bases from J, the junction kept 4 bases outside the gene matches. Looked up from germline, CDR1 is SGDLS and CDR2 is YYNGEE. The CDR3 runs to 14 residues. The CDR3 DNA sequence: TGTGCCAGCAGCGCGGGGACAGGGAACTACGAGCAGTACTTC. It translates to CASSAGTGNYEQYF.

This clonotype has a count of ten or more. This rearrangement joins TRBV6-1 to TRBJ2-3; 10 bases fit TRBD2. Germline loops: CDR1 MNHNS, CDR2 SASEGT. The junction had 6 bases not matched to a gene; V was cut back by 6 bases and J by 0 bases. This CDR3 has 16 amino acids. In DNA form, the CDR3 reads TGTGCCAGCAGGCCCCGTAGCGGGGGGAGCACAGATACGCAGTATTTT. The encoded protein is CASRPRSGGSTDTQYF.

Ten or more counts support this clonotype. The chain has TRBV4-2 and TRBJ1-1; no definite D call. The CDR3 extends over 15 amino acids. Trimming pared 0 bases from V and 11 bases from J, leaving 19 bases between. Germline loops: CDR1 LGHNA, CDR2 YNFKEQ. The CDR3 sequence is CASSQDTDGSRGAFF. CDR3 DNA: TGTGCCAGCAGCCAAGACACGGACGGGTCCCGGGGTGCTTTCTTT.

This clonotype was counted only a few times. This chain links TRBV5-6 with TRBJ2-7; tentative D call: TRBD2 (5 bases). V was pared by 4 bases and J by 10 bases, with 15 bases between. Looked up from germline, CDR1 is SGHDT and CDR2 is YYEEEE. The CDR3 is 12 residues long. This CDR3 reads CASSLGSLIQYF. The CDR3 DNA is TGTGCCAGCAGCCTAGGGAGCCTTATACAGTACTTC.

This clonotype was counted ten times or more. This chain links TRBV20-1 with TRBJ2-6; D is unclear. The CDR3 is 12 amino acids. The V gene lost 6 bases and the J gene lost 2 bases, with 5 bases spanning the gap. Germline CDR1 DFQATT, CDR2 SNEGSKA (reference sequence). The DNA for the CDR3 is TGCAGTGCCCGTGCTGGGGCCAACGTCCTGACTTTC. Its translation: CSARAGANVLTF.